This TCR beta chain was sequenced during a study of T cell responses to AZD1222 COVID-19 vaccine listed by TCRdb under 2021. Study-wide context: TCR sequencing covered more than 230 trial participants: 200 to 220 given two doses of AZD1222 and 26 given two doses of MenACWY control vaccine. Trial participants were enrolled by age into 18-55, 56-69 and 70-plus year subgroups, with about 150, 28 and 57 TCR-sequenced participants respectively.

The CDR3 regions of human TCRbeta chains were subjected to immunosequencing. The original methods were these. TCRs in the repertoires were matched against a reference library of SARS-CoV-2-specific TCRs that had been generated with the MIRA antigen-specificity platform. Breadth meant the fraction of unique TCRs that were SARS-CoV-2-associated, whereas depth meant the fraction of total T cells that were SARS-CoV-2-associated. Each spike-specific TCR was assigned to its reactive spike region and to a CD4 or CD8 class using the MIRA data. Log10-transformed breadth and depth values were compared by one-way ANOVA with Sidak's multiple comparisons tests. TCRdb stores this immuneACCESS table with in-frame sequences only. Part of the clones is absent; in the studies checked, under half of the shortfall reflects unresolved V genes, and no reason is known for the rest. Clone size and V and J calls were adopted from that table, with D and trimming inferred from the DNA. The sample yields fewer than 95,000 clones; around nine tenths were counted once. Approximately 5.1% of the sample comes from the top ten.

Overall study results and their limits: Participants were mostly white British, with more females than males. The authors suggested clonal diversity may have been underestimated. The 56-69-year group was small, and its depth increase did not reach significance, likely because of low power. After two AZD1222 doses, both the breadth and the depth of spike-specific TCRs were significantly higher than at day 0 and than in MenACWY recipients. Reportedly, almost half of the unique spike-specific TCRs recognized epitopes lying outside the regions that are mutated in the B.1.351 and B.1.1.7 variants. Because no day 14 peak-response samples were available, repertoires were characterized only after the peak T cell response. The whole spike protein was spanned by vaccine-associated CD4 TCRs, and dominant responses were seen in regions 160-218 and 743-854. Only five to seven AZD1222 recipients were SARS-CoV-2 seropositive at baseline, limiting conclusions about previously exposed vaccinees.

Details on this clone: Its specific antigen is unknown. No quality values exist for individual bases; no much larger clone is one base distant.

The sample's time point label, decoded: about 28 days (+/-7) after the second vaccine dose. AZD1222 recipients whose second dose came at about 4 weeks and those whose second dose came at about 12 weeks were combined into one group, since spike-specific TCR depth and breadth did not differ between the two schedules. Vaccinee samples came from UK trials COV001 and COV002, including a single-blind randomized controlled phase 2/3 trial of AZD1222 (ChAdOx1 nCoV-19) in healthy adults. Trial participant PBMC samples were collected at day 0 and day 28 after the second dose for TCRbeta chain sequencing. The CDR3 has 14 amino acids, counting the end cysteine and phenylalanine. The kept DNA is CDR3 alone, 42 bases in frame from the first base. After removal of 4 bases from V and 5 bases from J, the junction retains 7 bases not matched to a gene. The germline V gene specifies SQVTM as CDR1 and ANQGSEA as CDR2.

Source: peripheral blood, taken 28 days after the second AZD1222 dose. The chain is made from TRBV29-1 and TRBJ1-5, with 8 junctional bases fitting TRBD1. The clonotype was recovered from an adult who received the AZD1222 COVID-19 vaccine. The DNA is as follows: TGCAGCGTTGTCTCGGACAGGGAATATCAGCCCCAGCATTTT. This is translated as CSVVSDREYQPQHF.